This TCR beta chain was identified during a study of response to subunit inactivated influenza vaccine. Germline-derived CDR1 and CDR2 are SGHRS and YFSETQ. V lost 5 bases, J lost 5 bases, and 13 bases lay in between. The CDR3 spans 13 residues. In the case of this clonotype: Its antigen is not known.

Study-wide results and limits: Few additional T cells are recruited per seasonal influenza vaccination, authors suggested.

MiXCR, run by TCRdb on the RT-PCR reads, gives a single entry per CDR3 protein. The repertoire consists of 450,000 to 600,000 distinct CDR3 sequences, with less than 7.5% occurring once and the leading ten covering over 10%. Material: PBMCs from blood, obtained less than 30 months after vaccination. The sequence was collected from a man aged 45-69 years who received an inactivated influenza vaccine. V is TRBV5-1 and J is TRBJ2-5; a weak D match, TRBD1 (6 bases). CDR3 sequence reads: CASRKDSWETQYF. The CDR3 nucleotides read TGCGCCAGCAGAAAGGACAGTTGGGAGACCCAGTACTTC.